The 6 T cell receptor beta chains below were found in one sample sequenced in a study of blood T cell repertoires in COVID-19. Using immunoSEQ multiplex PCR, the repertoire was profiled, and TCRdb retains in-frame clones only, with some absent. This sample has 90,000 to 120,000 clones, with roughly four fifths found just once. Sequenced: peripheral blood. The receptors derive from a man in his 60s with acute or convalescent COVID-19.

The DNA of the CDR3 is TGTGCCAGTCGTGGGACAGGGAATGAAAAACTGTTTTTT. Translated: CASRGTGNEKLFF. The chain recombines TRBV19 with TRBJ1-4; 9 bases line up with TRBD1. The ends lost 8 bases at V and 5 bases at J; junction bases unmatched: 3. Germline loops: CDR1 LNHDA, CDR2 SQIVND (reference sequence). The CDR3 extends over 13 amino acids.

The J gene is TRBJ1-2, the V gene TRBV6-5, with D possibly matching TRBD1 (6 bases). This CDR3 region has 14 residues. CDR1 and CDR2 (germline): MNHEY, SVGAGI. V gave up 6 bases and J gave up 2 bases, with 13 bases separating them. This CDR3 is CASRDSTQNYGYTF. DNA for the CDR3: TGTGCCAGCAGGGACAGTACTCAGAACTATGGCTACACCTTC.

The chain couples TRBV21-1 to TRBJ1-1; whether TRBD1, the table's D call, matches the DNA was not checked. TRBV21-1 is marked as a pseudogene. This CDR3 is 16 amino acids long. CDR3 sequence (DNA): TGTGCCAGCAGCAAAGCCCCCCTGCGCAGGGGGACTGAAGCTTTCTTT. It yields the protein CASSKAPLRRGTEAFF.

The V gene is TRBV29-1, the J gene TRBJ1-5, with 7 bases fitting TRBD1. J was trimmed by 2 bases and V by 4 bases; bases with no gene match: 8. This CDR3 contains 15 residues. The germline V gene has CDR1 SQVTM and CDR2 ANQGSEA. Written as DNA, the CDR3 is TGCAGCGTTGCGGAGGGGGCGGGTGGCAATCAGCCCCAGCATTTT. Translating gives CSVAEGAGGNQPQHF.

This clone appeared a single time. The chain uses TRBV5-6 and TRBJ2-3, with 13 bases fitting TRBD2. J was trimmed by 6 bases and V by 1 base; bases with no gene match: 5. CDR1 is SGHDT and CDR2 is YYEEEE in the germline V gene. The CDR3 length is 16 residues. CDR3 bases: TGTGCCAGCAGCTTGCAGACTAGCGGGAGGTACGATACGCAGTATTTT. This sequence encodes CASSLQTSGRYDTQYF.

This clone showed up just once. This chain links TRBV7-2 with TRBJ2-1, with D tentatively TRBD2 (5 bases). The CDR3 covers 15 residues. V gave up 5 bases and J gave up 4 bases, with 15 bases separating them. Germline lookup yields CDR1 SGHTA and CDR2 FQGNSA. CDR3 sequence reads: CASSPHQGSYNEQFF. CDR3 nucleotide sequence: TGTGCCAGCAGCCCCCATCAAGGGAGTTACAATGAGCAGTTCTTC.